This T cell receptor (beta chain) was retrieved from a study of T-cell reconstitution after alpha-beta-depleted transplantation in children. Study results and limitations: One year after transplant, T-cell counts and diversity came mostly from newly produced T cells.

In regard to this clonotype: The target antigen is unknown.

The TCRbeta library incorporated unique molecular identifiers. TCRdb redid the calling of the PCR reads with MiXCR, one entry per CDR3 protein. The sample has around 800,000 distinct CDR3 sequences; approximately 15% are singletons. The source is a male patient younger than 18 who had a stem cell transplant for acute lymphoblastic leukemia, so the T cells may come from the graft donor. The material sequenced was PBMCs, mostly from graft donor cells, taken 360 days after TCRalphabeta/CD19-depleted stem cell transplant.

The CDR3 DNA follows: TGCGCCAGCAGCTTCGTAGCGGGAGTCGGCGAGCAGTACTTC. It translates to CASSFVAGVGEQYF. V usage is TRBV10-1 and J usage is TRBJ2-7; TRBD2 aligns across 9 bases. Germline CDR1 and CDR2: WNHNN and SYGVQD (reference sequence). This CDR3 comprises 14 residues. V gave up 6 bases and J gave up 6 bases; unmatched junction bases: 9.